Here is one T cell receptor (beta chain) with its context. These data are taken from a study of T cell changes during pregnancy in multiple sclerosis. V lost 2 bases to trimming and J lost 0 bases, with 10 bases between them. The CDR3 is made up of 16 amino acids. CDR1 MNHEY and CDR2 SMNVEV come from the germline V gene (reference sequence). The repertoire was sequenced with immunoSEQ multiplex PCR; TCRdb's copy has only in-frame clones and lacks some. The sample lists around 40,000 clones, 85% to 95% occurring once. This chain connects TRBV27 to TRBJ2-2; D gene ambiguous. This receptor was obtained from a female donor with multiple sclerosis, enrolled in a pregnancy study. The sample in question was CD4+ T cells from peripheral blood mononuclear cells, obtained in the third trimester of pregnancy. CDR3 protein: CASSLAGQANTGELFF. The CDR3 nucleotides are TGTGCCAGCAGTTTAGCAGGCCAAGCGAACACCGGGGAGCTGTTTTTT.